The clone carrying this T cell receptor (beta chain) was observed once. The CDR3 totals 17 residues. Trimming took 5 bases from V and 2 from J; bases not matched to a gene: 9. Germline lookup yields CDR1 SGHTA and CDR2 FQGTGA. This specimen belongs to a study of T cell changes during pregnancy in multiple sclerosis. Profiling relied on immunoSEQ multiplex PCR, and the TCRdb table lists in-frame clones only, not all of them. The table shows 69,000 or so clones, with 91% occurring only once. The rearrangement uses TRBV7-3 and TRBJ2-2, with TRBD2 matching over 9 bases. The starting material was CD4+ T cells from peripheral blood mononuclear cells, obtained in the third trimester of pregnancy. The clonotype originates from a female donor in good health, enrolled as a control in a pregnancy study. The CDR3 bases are TGTGCCAGCAGCGCACCGGGCGGGGGGGCTAACACCGGGGAGCTGTTTTTT. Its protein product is CASSAPGGGANTGELFF.